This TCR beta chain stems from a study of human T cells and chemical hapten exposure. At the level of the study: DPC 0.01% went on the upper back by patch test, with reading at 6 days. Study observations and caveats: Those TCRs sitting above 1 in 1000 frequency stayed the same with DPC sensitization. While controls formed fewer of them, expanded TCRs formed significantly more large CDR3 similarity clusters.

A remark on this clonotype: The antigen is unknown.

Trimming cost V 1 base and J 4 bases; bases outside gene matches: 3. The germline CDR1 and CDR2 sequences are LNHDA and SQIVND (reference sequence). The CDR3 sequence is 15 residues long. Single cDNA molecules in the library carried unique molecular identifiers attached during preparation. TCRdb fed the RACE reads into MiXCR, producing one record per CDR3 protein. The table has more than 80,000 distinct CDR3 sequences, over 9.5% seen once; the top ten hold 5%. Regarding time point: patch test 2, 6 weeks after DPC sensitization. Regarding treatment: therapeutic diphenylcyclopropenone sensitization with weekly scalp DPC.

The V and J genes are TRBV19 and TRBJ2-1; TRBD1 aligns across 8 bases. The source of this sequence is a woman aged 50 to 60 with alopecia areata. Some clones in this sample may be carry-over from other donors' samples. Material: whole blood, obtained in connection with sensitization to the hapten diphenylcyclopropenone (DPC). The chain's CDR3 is CASSIGQGRYNEQFF. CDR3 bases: TGTGCCAGTAGTATAGGACAGGGGAGATACAATGAGCAGTTCTTC.